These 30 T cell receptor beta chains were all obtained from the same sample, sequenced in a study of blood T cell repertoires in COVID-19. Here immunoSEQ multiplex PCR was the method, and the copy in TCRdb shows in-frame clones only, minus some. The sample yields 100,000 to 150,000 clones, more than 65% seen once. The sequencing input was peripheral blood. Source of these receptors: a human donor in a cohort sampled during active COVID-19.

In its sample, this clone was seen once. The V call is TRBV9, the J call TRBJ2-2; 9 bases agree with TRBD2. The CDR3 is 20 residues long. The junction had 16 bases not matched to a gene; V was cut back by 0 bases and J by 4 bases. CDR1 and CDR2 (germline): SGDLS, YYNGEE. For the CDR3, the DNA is TGTGCCAGCAGCGTAGATCCCCGGGTAGCGGGAGCGACGGGCACCGGGGAGCTGTTTTTT. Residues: CASSVDPRVAGATGTGELFF.

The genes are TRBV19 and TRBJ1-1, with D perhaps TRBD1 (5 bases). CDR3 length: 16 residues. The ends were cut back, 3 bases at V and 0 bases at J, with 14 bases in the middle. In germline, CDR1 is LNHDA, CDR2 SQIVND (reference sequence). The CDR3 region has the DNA TGTGCCAGTAGTATCTTGACAGATTCTTTGAACACTGAAGCTTTCTTT. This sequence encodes CASSILTDSLNTEAFF.

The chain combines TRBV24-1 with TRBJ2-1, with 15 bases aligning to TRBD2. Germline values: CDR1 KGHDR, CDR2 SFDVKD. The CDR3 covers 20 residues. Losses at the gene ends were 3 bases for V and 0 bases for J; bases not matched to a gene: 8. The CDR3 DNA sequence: TGTGCCACCAGTGATCCCGGGACTAGCGGGAGGTCTAGCTCCTACAATGAGCAGTTCTTC. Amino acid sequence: CATSDPGTSGRSSSYNEQFF.

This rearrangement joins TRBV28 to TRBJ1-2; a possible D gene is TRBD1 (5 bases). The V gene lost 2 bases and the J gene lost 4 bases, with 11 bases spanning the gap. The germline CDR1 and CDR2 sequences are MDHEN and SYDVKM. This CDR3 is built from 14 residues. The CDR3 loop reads CASSLLGGGYGYTF. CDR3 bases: TGTGCCAGCAGTTTACTGGGGGGTGGCTATGGCTACACCTTC.

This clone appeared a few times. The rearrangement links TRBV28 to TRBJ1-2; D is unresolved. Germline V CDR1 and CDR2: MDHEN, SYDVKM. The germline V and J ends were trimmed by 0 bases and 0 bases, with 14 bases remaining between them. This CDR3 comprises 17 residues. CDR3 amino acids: CASSLWAVLEPNYGYTF. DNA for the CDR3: TGTGCCAGCAGTTTATGGGCAGTACTAGAACCTAACTATGGCTACACCTTC.

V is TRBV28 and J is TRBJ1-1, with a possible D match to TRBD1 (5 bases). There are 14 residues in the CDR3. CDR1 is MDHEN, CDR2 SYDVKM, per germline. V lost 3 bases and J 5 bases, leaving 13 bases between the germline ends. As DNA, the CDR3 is TGTGCCAGCAGTTTTGCCAGGGTAGTTACTGAAGCTTTCTTT. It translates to CASSFARVVTEAFF.

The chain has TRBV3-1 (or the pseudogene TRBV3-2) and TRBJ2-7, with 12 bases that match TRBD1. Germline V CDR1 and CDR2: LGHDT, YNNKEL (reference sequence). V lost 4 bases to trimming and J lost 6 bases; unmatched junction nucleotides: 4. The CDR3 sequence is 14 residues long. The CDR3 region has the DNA TGTGCCAGCAGCCCTCGGGACAGGGGGCTCGAGCAGTACTTC. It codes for CASSPRDRGLEQYF.

CDR3 nucleotides: TGTGCCAGCAGCACCCGCACGGGGGAGGCTAACTATGGCTACACCTTC. Translation gives CASSTRTGEANYGYTF. J is TRBJ1-2 and V is TRBV9, with a possible D match to TRBD1 (5 bases). The CDR3 consists of 16 residues. V lost 4 bases, J lost 0 bases, and 16 bases lay in between. CDR1 SGDLS and CDR2 YYNGEE come from the germline V gene.

In DNA form, the CDR3 reads TGTGCCAGCAGTGACCAGGGTTCAGATACGCAGTATTTT. It translates to CASSDQGSDTQYF. The chain couples TRBV6-1 to TRBJ2-3; the D gene is possibly TRBD1 (5 bases). Trimming left V 3 bases short and J 4 bases short, with 8 bases between. Germline loops: CDR1 MNHNS, CDR2 SASEGT. The CDR3 consists of 13 residues.

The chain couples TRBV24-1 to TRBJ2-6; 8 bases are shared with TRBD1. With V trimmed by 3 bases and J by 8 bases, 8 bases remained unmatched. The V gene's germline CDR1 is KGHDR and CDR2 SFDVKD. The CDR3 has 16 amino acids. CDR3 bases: TGTGCCACCAGTGATCCCAACAGGGGGAAAACCAACGTCCTGACTTTC. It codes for CATSDPNRGKTNVLTF.

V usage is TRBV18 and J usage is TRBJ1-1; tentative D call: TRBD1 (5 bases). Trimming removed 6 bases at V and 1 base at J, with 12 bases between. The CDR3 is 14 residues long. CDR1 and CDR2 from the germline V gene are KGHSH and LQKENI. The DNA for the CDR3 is TGTGCCAGCTCGTACGACAGAGAGAACACTGAAGCTTTCTTT. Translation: CASSYDRENTEAFF. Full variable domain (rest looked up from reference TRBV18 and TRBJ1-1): NAGVMQNPRHLVRRRGQEARLRCSPMKGHSHVYWYRQLPEEGLKFMVYLQKENIIDESGMPKERFSAEFPKEGPSILRIQQVVRGDSAAYFCASSYDRENTEAFFGQGTRLTVV.

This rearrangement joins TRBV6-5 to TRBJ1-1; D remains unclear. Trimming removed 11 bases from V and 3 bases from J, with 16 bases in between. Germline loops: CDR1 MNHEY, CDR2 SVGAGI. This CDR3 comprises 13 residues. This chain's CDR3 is CALTPGGYTEAFF. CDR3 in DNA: TGTGCCTTAACCCCAGGAGGGTACACTGAAGCTTTCTTT.

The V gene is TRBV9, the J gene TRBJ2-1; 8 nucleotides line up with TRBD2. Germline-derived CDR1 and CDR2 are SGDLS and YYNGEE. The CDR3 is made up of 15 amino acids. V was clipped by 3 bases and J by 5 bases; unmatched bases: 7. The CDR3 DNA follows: TGTGCCAGCAGCGCTAGCGGGCAGTTTAACAATGAGCAGTTCTTC. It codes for CASSASGQFNNEQFF.

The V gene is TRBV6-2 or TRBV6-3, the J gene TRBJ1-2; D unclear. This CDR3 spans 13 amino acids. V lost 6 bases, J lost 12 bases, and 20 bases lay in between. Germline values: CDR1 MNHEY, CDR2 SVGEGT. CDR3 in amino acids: CASSPLRDSSNTF. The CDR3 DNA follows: TGTGCCAGCAGCCCCCTCCGTGACTCTTCAAACACCTTC.

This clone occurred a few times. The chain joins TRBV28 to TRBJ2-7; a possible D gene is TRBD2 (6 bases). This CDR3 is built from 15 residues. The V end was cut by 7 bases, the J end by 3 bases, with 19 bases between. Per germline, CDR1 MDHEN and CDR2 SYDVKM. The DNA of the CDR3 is TGTGCCAGCACCCCGGAGGGACGAACGGGCTACGAGCAGTACTTC. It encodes CASTPEGRTGYEQYF.

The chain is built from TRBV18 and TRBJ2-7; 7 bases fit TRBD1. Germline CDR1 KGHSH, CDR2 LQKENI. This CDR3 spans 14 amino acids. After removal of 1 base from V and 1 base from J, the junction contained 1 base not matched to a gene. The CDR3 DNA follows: TGTGCCAGCTCACCACGGGACAGATCCTACGAGCAGTACTTC. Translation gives CASSPRDRSYEQYF.

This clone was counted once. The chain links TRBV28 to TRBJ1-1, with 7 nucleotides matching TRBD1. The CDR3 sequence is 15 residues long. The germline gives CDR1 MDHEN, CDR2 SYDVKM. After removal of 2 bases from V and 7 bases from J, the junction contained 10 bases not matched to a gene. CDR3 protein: CASSLGGRGVIEAFF. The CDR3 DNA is TGTGCCAGCAGTTTAGGGGGCAGGGGGGTTATTGAAGCTTTCTTT.

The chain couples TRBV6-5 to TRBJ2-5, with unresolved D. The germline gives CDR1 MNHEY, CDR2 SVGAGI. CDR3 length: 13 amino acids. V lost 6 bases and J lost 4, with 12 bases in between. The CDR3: CASRTPPGETQYF. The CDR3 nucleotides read TGTGCCAGCAGAACTCCGCCGGGAGAGACCCAGTACTTC.

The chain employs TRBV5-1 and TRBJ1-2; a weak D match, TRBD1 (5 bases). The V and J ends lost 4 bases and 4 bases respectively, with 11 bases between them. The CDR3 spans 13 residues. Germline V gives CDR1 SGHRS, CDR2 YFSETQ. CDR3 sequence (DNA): TGCGCCAGCAGCCATGACAGTTCCTATGGCTACACCTTC. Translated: CASSHDSSYGYTF.

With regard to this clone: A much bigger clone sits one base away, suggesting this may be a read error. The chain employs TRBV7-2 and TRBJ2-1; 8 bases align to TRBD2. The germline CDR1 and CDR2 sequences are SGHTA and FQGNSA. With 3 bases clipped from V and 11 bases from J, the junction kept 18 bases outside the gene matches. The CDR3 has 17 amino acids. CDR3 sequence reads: CTSSLLSSGTRSSKQFF. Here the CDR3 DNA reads TGTACCAGCAGCTTGTTGTCTTCCGGGACTAGAAGTAGCAAGCAGTTCTTC.

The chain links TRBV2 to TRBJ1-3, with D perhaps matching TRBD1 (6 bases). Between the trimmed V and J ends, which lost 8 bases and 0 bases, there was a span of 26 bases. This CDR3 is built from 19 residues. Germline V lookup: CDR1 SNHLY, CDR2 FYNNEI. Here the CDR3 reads CASRDQGGARLYSGNTIYF. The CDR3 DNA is TGTGCCAGCCGCGACCAAGGGGGAGCCCGACTTTACTCTGGAAACACCATATATTTT.

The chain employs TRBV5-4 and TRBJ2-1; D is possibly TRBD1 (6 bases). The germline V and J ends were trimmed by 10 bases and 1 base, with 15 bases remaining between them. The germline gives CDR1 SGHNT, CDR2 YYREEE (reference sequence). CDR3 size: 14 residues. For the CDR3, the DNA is TGTGCCTGTAGTGTACAGGGTTCCTACAATGAGCAGTTCTTC. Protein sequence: CACSVQGSYNEQFF. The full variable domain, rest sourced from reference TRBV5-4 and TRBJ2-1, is ETGVTQSPTHLIKTRGQQVTLRCSSQSGHNTVSWYQQALGQGPQFIFQYYREEENGRGNFPPRFSGLQFPNYSSELNVNALELDDSALYLCACSVQGSYNEQFFGPGTRLTVL.

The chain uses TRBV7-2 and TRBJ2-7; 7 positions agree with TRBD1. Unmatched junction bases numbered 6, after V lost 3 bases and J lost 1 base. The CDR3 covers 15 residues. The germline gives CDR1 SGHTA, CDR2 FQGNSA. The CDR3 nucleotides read TGTGCCAGCAGCTTCGGACAGGCCGCTTCCTACGAGCAGTACTTC. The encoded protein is CASSFGQAASYEQYF. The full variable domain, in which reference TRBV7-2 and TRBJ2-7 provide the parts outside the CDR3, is GAGVSQSPSNKVTEKGKDVELRCDPISGHTALYWYRQSLGQGLEFLIYFQGNSAPDKSGLPSDRFSAERTGGSVSTLTIQRTQQEDSAVYLCASSFGQAASYEQYFGPGTRLTVT.

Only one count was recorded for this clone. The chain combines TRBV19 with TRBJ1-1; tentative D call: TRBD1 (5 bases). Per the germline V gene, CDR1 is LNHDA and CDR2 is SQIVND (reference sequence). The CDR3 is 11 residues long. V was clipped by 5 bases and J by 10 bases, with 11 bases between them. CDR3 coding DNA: TGTGCCAGTAGTTCTCTGGGGGGAGCTTTCTTT. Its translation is CASSSLGGAFF.

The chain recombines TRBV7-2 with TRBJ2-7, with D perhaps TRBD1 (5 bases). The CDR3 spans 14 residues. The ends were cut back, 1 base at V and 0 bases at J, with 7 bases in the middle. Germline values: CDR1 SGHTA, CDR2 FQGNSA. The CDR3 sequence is CASSLDRSSYEQYF. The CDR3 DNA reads TGTGCCAGCAGCTTAGACAGGAGCTCCTACGAGCAGTACTTC.

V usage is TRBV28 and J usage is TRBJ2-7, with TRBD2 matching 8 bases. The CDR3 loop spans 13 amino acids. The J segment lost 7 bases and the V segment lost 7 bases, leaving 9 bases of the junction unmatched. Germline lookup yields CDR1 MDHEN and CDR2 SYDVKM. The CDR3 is CASISGGAGEQYF. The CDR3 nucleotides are TGTGCCAGCATCTCGGGGGGGGCAGGAGAGCAGTACTTC.

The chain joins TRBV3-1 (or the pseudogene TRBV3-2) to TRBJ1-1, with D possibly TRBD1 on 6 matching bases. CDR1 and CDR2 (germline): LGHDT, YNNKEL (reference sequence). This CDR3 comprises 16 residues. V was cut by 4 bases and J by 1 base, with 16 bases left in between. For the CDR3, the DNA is TGTGCCAGCAGCCGGAACAGGGTTGGGGGGAACACTGAAGCTTTCTTT. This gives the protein CASSRNRVGGNTEAFF.

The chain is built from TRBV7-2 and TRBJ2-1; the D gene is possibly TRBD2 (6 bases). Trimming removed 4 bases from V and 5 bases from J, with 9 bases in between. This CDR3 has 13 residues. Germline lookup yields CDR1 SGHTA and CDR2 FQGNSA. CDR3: CASSYGGDNEQFF. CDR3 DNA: TGTGCCAGCAGCTATGGCGGGGACAATGAGCAGTTCTTC.

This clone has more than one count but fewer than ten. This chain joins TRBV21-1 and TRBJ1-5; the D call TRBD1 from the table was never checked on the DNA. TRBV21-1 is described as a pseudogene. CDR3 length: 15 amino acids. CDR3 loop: CASSNDTYSNQPQHF. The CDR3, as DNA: TGTGCCAGCAGCAATGACACCTATAGCAATCAGCCCCAGCATTTT.

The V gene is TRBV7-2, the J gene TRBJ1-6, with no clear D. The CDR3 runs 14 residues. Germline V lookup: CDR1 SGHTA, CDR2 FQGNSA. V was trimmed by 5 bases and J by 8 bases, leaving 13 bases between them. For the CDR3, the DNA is TGTGCCAGCAGCCCACTGACGCTAGATTCACCCCTCCACTTT. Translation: CASSPLTLDSPLHF.